This T cell receptor (beta chain) comes out of a study of T cell responses to AZD1222 COVID-19 vaccine. Second-dose groups at about 4 or about 12 weeks were pooled. Broader study findings: Two doses of AZD1222 preceded a rise in Spike-specific TCR breadth and depth. Unmutated variant regions are reportedly targeted by nearly half of spike-specific TCRs.

On this clone itself: The antigen is undetermined.

The CDR3 is 13 amino acids. The germline gives CDR1 SNHLY, CDR2 FYNNEI. Trimming cost V 6 bases and J 6 bases; bases outside gene matches: 3. Assay used: immunoSEQ multiplex PCR; TCRdb lists only in-frame clones, some missing. The sample has tens of thousands of clones; around 80% are singletons. The gene calls are TRBV2 and TRBJ2-1; 9 bases are shared with TRBD2. This TCR was recovered from an adult who received the AZD1222 COVID-19 vaccine. This material consisted of peripheral blood, taken 28 days after the second AZD1222 dose. CDR3 nucleotide sequence: TGTGCCAGCAGATCTAGCGGGGTCAATGAGCAGTTCTTC. Translation: CASRSSGVNEQFF. Using reference TRBV2 and TRBJ2-1 for the parts outside the CDR3, the full variable domain is EPEVTQTPSHQVTQMGQEVILRCVPISNHLYFYWYRQILGQKVEFLVSFYNNEISEKSEIFDDQFSVERPDGSNFTLKIRSTKLEDSAMYFCASRSSGVNEQFFGPGTRLTVL.